This T cell receptor beta chain appears in the sequencing data of a study of human T cells and chemical hapten exposure. Germline V gene sequence: CDR1 SNHLY, CDR2 FYNNEI. The CDR3 contains 15 residues. Trimming removed 6 bases at V and 4 bases at J, with 18 bases between. A single record per CDR3 protein comes from TCRdb applying MiXCR to the RACE reads. The sample consists of 380,000 or so distinct CDR3 sequences, 4.5% to 7% of them appearing once. In this sample, this clonotype turned up many times. Time point in this sample: pre-sensitization, week 0. Treatment denoted: therapeutic diphenylcyclopropenone sensitization with weekly scalp DPC.

This material consisted of whole blood, taken in connection with sensitization to the hapten diphenylcyclopropenone (DPC). The origin of this receptor is a woman younger than 30 with alopecia areata. Some clones in this sample may be carry-over from other donors' samples. The chain combines TRBV2 with TRBJ2-5; D possibly corresponds to TRBD1 (6 bases). The CDR3 DNA is TGTGCCAGCAGCCCCCGGGACATAATGCGAGAGACCCAGTACTTC. The encoded protein is CASSPRDIMRETQYF.